This TCR beta chain was recorded in a study of blood T cell repertoires in COVID-19. Turning to the study itself: Samples came from the United States, Italy and Spain, spanning acute and convalescent COVID-19. T cells, B-cell-depleted T cells, or PBMCs supplied cDNA or gDNA.

The CDR3 loop spans 17 amino acids. Germline values: CDR1 SGDLS, CDR2 YYNGEE. The germline V and J ends were trimmed by 0 bases and 1 base, with 11 bases remaining between them. Original handling: Nucleated cell counts were estimated from reference gene primer amplification. TCRdb's copy holds only in-frame clones and misses some; the assay was immunoSEQ multiplex PCR. V, J and clone size reflect that table, while D and trimming were determined from the DNA. The sample consists of 150,000 to 200,000 clones, roughly 91% of them appearing once. The sample taken for sequencing was peripheral blood. This sequence was found in a human donor in a cohort sampled during active COVID-19. The gene calls are TRBV9 and TRBJ2-6; D might be TRBD1 (5 bases). DNA for the CDR3: TGTGCCAGCAGCGTAGATCTAGGGGTATCTGGGGCCAACGTCCTGACTTTC. This codes for CASSVDLGVSGANVLTF.